The 24 T cell receptor beta chains below come from one sample, sequenced in a study of monozygotic twins with inflammatory bowel disease. TCRdb reprocessed the 5' RACE reads and stores each CDR3 protein as one record, lacking DNA. The sample features 300,000 to 400,000 distinct CDR3 sequences, with around 2% in its top ten. Specimen: blood. The receptors come from a human donor with ulcerative colitis or Crohn's disease, or a healthy co-twin of an affected twin (not recorded which).

The chain has TRBV9 and TRBJ2-2. CDR3 size: 16 residues. CDR1 is SGDLS and CDR2 is YYNGEE in the germline V gene. The CDR3 loop reads CASSVGSAWDTGELFF. The variable domain in full, completed from reference TRBV9 and TRBJ2-2, reads DSGVTQTPKHLITATGQRVTLRCSPRSGDLSVYWYQQSLDQGLQFLIQYYNGEERAKGNILERFSAQQFPDLHSELNLSSLELGDSALYFCASSVGSAWDTGELFFGEGSRLTVL.

The rearrangement links TRBV4-1 to TRBJ2-1; TCRdb indicates TRBD1, and absent DNA this call remains unverified. Germline loops: CDR1 MGHRA, CDR2 YSYEKL. The CDR3 is made up of 14 amino acids. CDR3 region: CASSQDRGTHEQFF.

The chain uses TRBV2 and TRBJ2-7; the TCRdb D gene call, TRBD1, has no DNA to confirm it. The CDR3 runs 11 residues. Per the germline V gene, CDR1 is SNHLY and CDR2 is FYNNEI. The CDR3 loop reads CASGAYYEQYF.

J is TRBJ2-5 and V is TRBV6-5; as DNA is missing, the TRBD2 call by TCRdb cannot be tested. Germline lookup yields CDR1 MNHEY and CDR2 SVGAGI. The CDR3 loop spans 15 amino acids. The CDR3 loop is CASNSGREGLETQYF.

The rearrangement joins TRBV5-4 to TRBJ1-6; TCRdb's D gene call, TRBD1, goes unchecked for lack of DNA. CDR1 is SGHNT and CDR2 is YYREEE in the germline V gene (reference sequence). This CDR3 is 14 amino acids long. The CDR3 spells CASSYRTDHSPLHF.

This chain joins TRBV20-1 and TRBJ2-1; the TCRdb D gene call, TRBD2, has no DNA to confirm it. The CDR3 consists of 14 residues. Germline lookup yields CDR1 DFQATT and CDR2 SNEGSKA (reference sequence). This CDR3 reads CSAHLSGRYNEQFF.

The gene calls are TRBV12-3 or TRBV12-4 and TRBJ1-2. CDR3 size: 13 residues. The CDR3 sequence: CASSPDGTYGYTF.

CDR3 region: CASSSRNENTEAFF. The chain links TRBV12-3 or TRBV12-4 to TRBJ1-1. CDR3 length equals 14 residues.

This chain joins TRBV2 and TRBJ2-7; the D call from TCRdb, TRBD1, cannot be confirmed without DNA. The germline V gene encodes CDR1 SNHLY and CDR2 FYNNEI. This CDR3 has 14 residues. The CDR3 loop is CASSADMQIGEQYF.

The chain carries TRBV28 and TRBJ2-1; TCRdb gives TRBD2 as the D gene, but with no DNA this cannot be confirmed. The germline V gene has CDR1 MDHEN and CDR2 SYDVKM. The CDR3 loop spans 15 amino acids. This CDR3 reads CASRPLAGVINEQFF.

The chain carries TRBV20-1 and TRBJ1-1. CDR1 DFQATT and CDR2 SNEGSKA come from the germline V gene (reference sequence). The CDR3 has 13 residues. CDR3 sequence: CSAHDFYGTEAFF.

The chain is built from TRBV29-1 and TRBJ1-1; the D gene TCRdb calls, TRBD1, cannot be checked with no DNA. The CDR3 spans 12 residues. Germline V gene lookup returns CDR1 SQVTM and CDR2 ANQGSEA. CDR3 sequence reads: CSVAPAGAEAFF.

This clonotype is called medium-sized based on its frequency. V gene TRBV18 combines with J gene TRBJ1-1. Germline V gene data show CDR1 as KGHSH and CDR2 as LQKENI. This CDR3 comprises 13 residues. The CDR3 region is CASSPGRGTEAFF.

The chain couples TRBV6-2 or TRBV6-3 to TRBJ2-1; absent DNA, TCRdb's TRBD1 call cannot be checked. Germline lookup yields CDR1 MNHEY and CDR2 SVGEGT. This CDR3 comprises 14 residues. The CDR3 loop is CAIRGAGGYNEQFF.

The chain carries TRBV7-2 and TRBJ1-4. This CDR3 is 15 amino acids long. Germline V lookup: CDR1 SGHTA, CDR2 FQGNSA. CDR3 amino acids: CASSRWGKEGEKLFF.

The V call is TRBV7-8, the J call TRBJ1-5. The CDR3 length is 18 residues. Germline V gene data show CDR1 as SGHVS and CDR2 as FQNEAQ. CDR3 loop: CASSLWDIRDYSNQPQHF.

The CDR3 sequence: CAIKRVSSYNEQFF. This chain links TRBV10-3 with TRBJ2-1. The CDR3 is 14 amino acids. CDR1 is ENHRY, CDR2 SYGVKD, per germline.

The chain uses TRBV20-1 and TRBJ2-1. The CDR3 contains 11 residues. Germline V gives CDR1 DFQATT, CDR2 SNEGSKA (reference sequence). CDR3 residues: CSARDMGEQFF.

V and J are TRBV20-1 and TRBJ2-5; absent DNA, TCRdb's TRBD1 call cannot be checked. Germline CDR1 reads DFQATT; CDR2 reads SNEGSKA (reference sequence). CDR3 length: 13 residues. The CDR3 loop reads CSAPREAQETQYF.

The V gene is TRBV27, the J gene TRBJ2-5; the D gene TCRdb calls, TRBD2, cannot be checked with no DNA. Germline V gene lookup returns CDR1 MNHEY and CDR2 SMNVEV (reference sequence). The CDR3 sequence is 15 residues long. CDR3 amino acids: CASSLYAGEQETQYF.

V is TRBV23-1 and J is TRBJ2-4; as DNA is missing, the TRBD1 call by TCRdb cannot be tested. TRBV23-1 is an ORF, and what it does is uncertain. The CDR3 extends over 11 amino acids. The CDR3 reads CAPPGRDIQYF.

The rearrangement uses TRBV4-1 and TRBJ2-2. Looked up from germline, CDR1 is MGHRA and CDR2 is YSYEKL. The CDR3 covers 17 residues. The CDR3: CASSQDQVEDPTGELFF.

This chain connects TRBV30 to TRBJ2-3; as DNA is missing, the TRBD1 call by TCRdb cannot be tested. In germline, CDR1 is GTSNPN, CDR2 SVGIG (reference sequence). This CDR3 has 11 amino acids. CDR3 in amino acids: CAWRDPQTQYF.

The chain carries TRBV27 and TRBJ2-7. The CDR3 loop spans 14 amino acids. Per germline, CDR1 MNHEY and CDR2 SMNVEV (reference sequence). CDR3 region: CASSLKADYYEQYF.